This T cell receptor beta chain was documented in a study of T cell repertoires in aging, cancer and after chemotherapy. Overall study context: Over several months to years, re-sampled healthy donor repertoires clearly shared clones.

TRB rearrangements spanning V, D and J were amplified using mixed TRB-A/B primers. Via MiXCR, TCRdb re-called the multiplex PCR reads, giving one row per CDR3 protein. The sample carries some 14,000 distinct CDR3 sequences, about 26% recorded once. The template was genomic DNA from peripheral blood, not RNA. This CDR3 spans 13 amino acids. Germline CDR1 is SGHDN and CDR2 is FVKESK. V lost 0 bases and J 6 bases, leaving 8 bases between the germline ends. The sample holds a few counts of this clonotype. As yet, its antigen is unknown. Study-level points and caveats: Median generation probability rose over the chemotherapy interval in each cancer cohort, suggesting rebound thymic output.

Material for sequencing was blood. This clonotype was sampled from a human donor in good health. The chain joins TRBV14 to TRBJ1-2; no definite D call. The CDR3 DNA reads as TGTGCCAGCAGCCAAGAATTGAGTCATGGCTACACCTTC. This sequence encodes CASSQELSHGYTF. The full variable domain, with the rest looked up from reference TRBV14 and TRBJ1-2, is EAGVTQFPSHSVIEKGQTVTLRCDPISGHDNLYWYRRVMGKEIKFLLHFVKESKQDESGMPNNRFLAERTGGTYSTLKVQPAELEDSGVYFCASSQELSHGYTFGSGTRLTVV.